The 29 T cell receptor beta chains listed next were all sequenced from one sample in a study of cytotoxic CD8 clonotypes in ibrutinib-treated CLL. Libraries were prepared by immunoSEQ multiplex PCR; TCRdb keeps only in-frame clonotypes and omits some of them. This sample carries 95,000 to 100,000 clones, 60% to 80% of them seen once, and the ten largest clones take about 34%. Sequences were derived from PBMCs, sampled after 12 months of ibrutinib treatment. These receptors came from a human donor with chronic lymphocytic leukemia.

The gene calls are TRBV10-2 and TRBJ2-7, with 9 bases matching TRBD1. The V and J ends lost 6 bases and 1 base, in that order; junction bases with no gene match: 1. There are 13 residues in the CDR3. Germline CDR1 and CDR2: WSHSY and SAAADI. CDR3 nucleotide sequence: TGCGCCAGCAGAGGGACAGGGTCCTACGAGCAGTACTTC. This codes for CASRGTGSYEQYF.

This chain links TRBV7-2 with TRBJ2-1, with D possibly matching TRBD1 (6 bases). Trimming shortened V by 6 bases and J by 4 bases, and 13 bases separated the two germline ends. The CDR3 runs to 14 residues. Germline-derived CDR1 and CDR2 are SGHTA and FQGNSA. The CDR3 sequence is CASREYQGYNEQFF. The DNA for the CDR3 is TGTGCCAGCAGGGAATACCAGGGGTACAATGAGCAGTTCTTC.

This clone was seen a few times. V gene TRBV7-9 combines with J gene TRBJ1-4; D is unclear. CDR1 is SEHNR, CDR2 FQNEAQ, per germline (reference sequence). Trimming cost V 7 bases and J 2 bases, with 8 bases left between them. The CDR3 has 13 residues. DNA of the CDR3: TGTGCCAGCACGAGGGAGACTAATGAAAAACTGTTTTTT. This translates into CASTRETNEKLFF. Filled out from reference TRBV7-9 and TRBJ1-4, the complete variable domain reads DTGVSQNPRHKITKRGQNVTFRCDPISEHNRLYWYRQTLGQGPEFLTYFQNEAQLEKSRLLSDRFSAERPKGSFSTLEIQRTEQGDSAMYLCASTRETNEKLFFGSGTQLSVL.

This clone was seen more than once but under ten times. The gene calls are TRBV7-9 and TRBJ2-2; maybe TRBD1 (6 bases). The CDR3 runs to 16 residues. V lost 5 bases and J lost 0, with 13 bases in between. Germline V lookup: CDR1 SEHNR, CDR2 FQNEAQ (reference sequence). The CDR3: CASSRSGGANTGELFF. CDR3 sequence (DNA): TGTGCCAGCAGCAGATCTGGGGGCGCGAACACCGGGGAGCTGTTTTTT. Complete variable domain (other parts from reference TRBV7-9 and TRBJ2-2): DTGVSQNPRHKITKRGQNVTFRCDPISEHNRLYWYRQTLGQGPEFLTYFQNEAQLEKSRLLSDRFSAERPKGSFSTLEIQRTEQGDSAMYLCASSRSGGANTGELFFGEGSRLTVL.

The chain employs TRBV28 and TRBJ1-2; 8 positions match TRBD1. Germline V gene sequence: CDR1 MDHEN, CDR2 SYDVKM. V dropped 6 bases and J dropped 7; count of bases not matched to a gene: 7. The CDR3 totals 13 residues. The CDR3 DNA reads TGTGCCAGCAGAACGGGACAGGCCAGTGGCTACACCTTC. Translation gives CASRTGQASGYTF.

The J gene is TRBJ2-2, the V gene TRBV7-2; perhaps TRBD1 as D (6 bases). CDR3 length: 14 residues. Germline values: CDR1 SGHTA, CDR2 FQGNSA. V was clipped by 7 bases and J by 4 bases, with 13 bases between them. The CDR3 loop is CASTLGQSTGELFF. The CDR3 DNA reads TGTGCCAGCACCCTCGGACAGTCCACCGGGGAGCTGTTTTTT.

This sequence joins TRBV18 and TRBJ2-4, with D perhaps matching TRBD1 or TRBD2 (6 bases each). With 2 bases removed from V and 12 bases from J, the gap between germline ends came to 17 bases. CDR1 KGHSH and CDR2 LQKENI come from the germline V gene. The CDR3 is made up of 14 amino acids. The CDR3 spells CASSPEQGGKTQYF. In DNA, the CDR3 is TGTGCCAGCTCACCAGAACAGGGCGGGAAGACTCAGTACTTC.

The CDR3 protein is CASQGASNTGELFF. CDR3 nucleotides: TGTGCCAGCCAGGGCGCTTCGAACACCGGGGAGCTGTTTTTT. The chain employs TRBV6-1 and TRBJ2-2; D is possibly TRBD1 (5 bases). Trimming took off 8 bases at V and 0 bases at J, with 10 bases between the two ends. Germline CDR1 is MNHNS and CDR2 is SASEGT. The CDR3 runs 14 residues.

The chain joins TRBV14 to TRBJ2-5, with 12 nucleotides matching TRBD1. Trimming cost V 3 bases and J 5 bases; bases outside gene matches: 7. CDR1 is SGHDN, CDR2 FVKESK, per germline. The CDR3 contains 16 residues. As DNA, the CDR3 is TGTGCCAGCAGCCAGAGCCGGGACAGGGGGCTGGAGACCCAGTACTTC. This gives the protein CASSQSRDRGLETQYF.

This clone has just a few counts. The chain joins TRBV5-1 to TRBJ2-7; 8 positions match TRBD1. V shed 5 bases, J shed 5 bases, and the junction held 6 bases outside the gene matches. This CDR3 contains 13 residues. Germline values: CDR1 SGHRS, CDR2 YFSETQ. The CDR3 loop is CASSWTGRNEQYF. CDR3 DNA sequence: TGCGCCAGCAGTTGGACAGGGCGGAACGAGCAGTACTTC.

This clone came up once. The chain recombines TRBV18 with TRBJ2-7, with D possibly called TRBD1 or TRBD2 (6 bases each). Deletions cut 3 bases from V and 3 bases from J, with 15 bases between. The CDR3 sequence is 15 residues long. Looked up from germline, CDR1 is KGHSH and CDR2 is LQKENI. This CDR3 reads CASSPFGGPFYEQYF. The CDR3, as DNA: TGTGCCAGCTCACCCTTTGGGGGGCCCTTCTACGAGCAGTACTTC.

The chain is built from TRBV6-5 and TRBJ2-1; 8 bases line up with TRBD2. Looked up from germline, CDR1 is MNHEY and CDR2 is SVGAGI. V shed 6 bases and J 8 bases; nucleotides not matched to a gene: 6. The CDR3 is made up of 13 amino acids. The CDR3 DNA reads TGTGCCAGCAGAATTTCCGGGGGGGATGAGCAGTTCTTC. Translating gives CASRISGGDEQFF.

This clone appeared once. The chain joins TRBV20-1 to TRBJ2-3; D gene uncertain. Trimming pared 6 bases from V and 5 bases from J, leaving 9 bases between. Germline values: CDR1 DFQATT, CDR2 SNEGSKA (reference sequence). The CDR3 spans 11 residues. The CDR3 DNA follows: TGCAGTGCCCCGAATGGAGATACGCAGTATTTT. Its protein product is CSAPNGDTQYF.

The chain has TRBV28 and TRBJ1-4; no clear D gene. CDR1 MDHEN and CDR2 SYDVKM come from the germline V gene. The V and J ends lost 5 bases and 7 bases respectively, with 26 bases between them. The CDR3 is made up of 18 amino acids. For the CDR3, the DNA is TGTGCCAGCAGTGTTAGGGTACGGACGACCCGACGGGGTGAAAAACTGTTTTTT. This encodes CASSVRVRTTRRGEKLFF.

This CDR3 is CASSSLLSGANVLTF. Here the CDR3 DNA reads TGCGCCAGCAGCTCCCTTCTTTCTGGGGCCAACGTCCTGACTTTC. The genes are TRBV5-1 and TRBJ2-6; D is undetermined. Trimming cost V 3 bases and J 1 base, with 8 bases left between them. This CDR3 comprises 15 residues. CDR1 and CDR2 (germline): SGHRS, YFSETQ. The whole variable domain, remainder taken from reference TRBV5-1 and TRBJ2-6, is KAGVTQTPRYLIKTRGQQVTLSCSPISGHRSVSWYQQTPGQGLQFLFEYFSETQRNKGNFPGRFSGRQFSNSRSEMNVSTLELGDSALYLCASSSLLSGANVLTFGAGSRLTVL.

The rearrangement links TRBV7-2 to TRBJ2-7, with D maybe TRBD2 (6 bases). Trimming took off 6 bases at V and 4 bases at J, with 19 bases between the two ends. Germline CDR1 reads SGHTA; CDR2 reads FQGNSA. The CDR3 has 15 residues. The CDR3: CASSNTGTVSYEQYF. The CDR3 region has the DNA TGTGCCAGCAGTAATACCGGGACTGTTTCATACGAGCAGTACTTC.

V gene TRBV19 combines with J gene TRBJ1-2; D may be TRBD1 (5 bases). The CDR3 consists of 12 residues. Looked up from germline, CDR1 is LNHDA and CDR2 is SQIVND (reference sequence). Trimming cost V 5 bases and J 7 bases, with 11 bases left between them. CDR3 region: CASSASRVGYTF. The CDR3 region has the DNA TGTGCCAGTAGTGCTTCCAGGGTTGGCTACACCTTC.

The gene calls are TRBV29-1 and TRBJ2-1, with 12 bases fitting TRBD2. J lost 7 bases, V lost 7 bases, and 5 bases had no gene match. The germline V gene has CDR1 SQVTM and CDR2 ANQGSEA. CDR3 length: 13 amino acids. The CDR3 loop reads CSDLAGGLNEQFF. The CDR3 DNA is TGCAGCGACCTAGCGGGGGGGCTAAATGAGCAGTTCTTC.

The rearrangement uses TRBV5-1 and TRBJ2-6, with a weak D call TRBD2 (6 bases). The V gene's germline CDR1 is SGHRS and CDR2 YFSETQ. The CDR3 runs 19 residues. Trimming stripped 1 base from V and 1 base from J, with 18 bases between. CDR3 sequence: CASSLRGGAGMSGANVLTF. Here the CDR3 DNA reads TGCGCCAGCAGCTTGCGTGGAGGGGCTGGGATGTCTGGGGCCAACGTCCTGACTTTC. Looking up the rest from reference TRBV5-1 and TRBJ2-6 gives the full variable domain: KAGVTQTPRYLIKTRGQQVTLSCSPISGHRSVSWYQQTPGQGLQFLFEYFSETQRNKGNFPGRFSGRQFSNSRSEMNVSTLELGDSALYLCASSLRGGAGMSGANVLTFGAGSRLTVL.

The chain employs TRBV28 and TRBJ2-7; TRBD1 is a possible D gene (6 bases). The CDR3 loop spans 12 amino acids. Germline values: CDR1 MDHEN, CDR2 SYDVKM. Trimming stripped 5 bases from V and 5 bases from J, with 10 bases between. This chain's CDR3 is CASSPRGHEQYF. The CDR3 nucleotides read TGTGCCAGCAGTCCCAGGGGTCACGAGCAGTACTTC.

V and J are TRBV5-6 and TRBJ2-5; D gene unclear. Germline-derived CDR1 and CDR2 are SGHDT and YYEEEE. This CDR3 region has 14 residues. V was clipped by 4 bases and J by 6 bases, with 16 bases between them. This chain's CDR3 is CASSPPATFQTQYF. CDR3 DNA: TGTGCCAGCAGCCCCCCGGCGACGTTCCAGACCCAGTACTTC.

The V and J genes are TRBV20-1 and TRBJ2-7; D is ambiguous. There are 11 residues in the CDR3. Germline lookup yields CDR1 DFQATT and CDR2 SNEGSKA (reference sequence). The CDR3 reads CRTSNSYEQYF. The CDR3 DNA follows: TGCAGAACATCCAATTCCTACGAGCAGTACTTC.

In the case of this clone: The same CDR3 can be traced to other DNA sequences in this sample. The J gene is TRBJ1-2, the V gene TRBV25-1, with TRBD1 matching 7 bases. The CDR3 sequence is 14 residues long. J gave up 0 bases and V 2 bases, and 0 bases lay outside the gene matches. The germline gives CDR1 MGHDK, CDR2 SYGVNS. The CDR3 spells CASSEQGANYGYTF. The CDR3 nucleotides are TGTGCCAGCAGTGAACAGGGGGCTAACTATGGCTACACCTTC.

The gene calls are TRBV7-9 and TRBJ2-7; possibly TRBD2 for D (6 bases). Trimming took 4 bases from V and 4 from J, leaving 17 bases between them. CDR3 size: 15 residues. Germline V gene data show CDR1 as SEHNR and CDR2 as FQNEAQ (reference sequence). This chain's CDR3 is CASSSSRAGRYEQYF. DNA for the CDR3: TGTGCCAGCAGCTCGTCCCGCGCGGGGCGGTACGAGCAGTACTTC.

The chain employs TRBV15 and TRBJ2-6, with no clear D. This CDR3 is built from 14 residues. V shed 1 base and J shed 8 bases, with 9 bases lying between them. CDR1 and CDR2 (germline): LNHNV, YYDKDF (reference sequence). The CDR3 DNA reads as TGTGCCACCAGCAGAGTAAGGGCCCCCAACGTCCTGACTTTC. Translating gives CATSRVRAPNVLTF.

The V gene is TRBV5-8, the J gene TRBJ1-2, with D perhaps TRBD1 (6 bases). The ends were cut back, 1 base at V and 3 bases at J, with 13 bases in the middle. CDR3 length: 15 amino acids. The germline V gene encodes CDR1 SGHTS and CDR2 YDEGEE. CDR3 sequence: CASSLMNRADYGYTF. For the CDR3, the DNA is TGTGCCAGCAGCTTGATGAACAGGGCGGACTATGGCTACACCTTC.

The chain recombines TRBV18 with TRBJ2-7; TRBD1 matches 7 bases. Germline CDR1 KGHSH, CDR2 LQKENI. The CDR3 extends over 15 amino acids. J gave up 3 bases and V 5 bases, and 10 bases lay outside the gene matches. The CDR3 region has the DNA TGTGCCAGCTCAAGTATTGCCAGGGGGATCTACGAGCAGTACTTC. Its translation is CASSSIARGIYEQYF.

CDR3 amino acids: CASGLPSQGTEAFF. CDR3 coding DNA: TGTGCTAGTGGTTTGCCGTCCCAGGGAACTGAAGCTTTCTTT. The chain joins TRBV12-5 to TRBJ1-1; TRBD1 is a possible D gene (5 bases). The CDR3 runs to 14 residues. Trimming left V 2 bases short and J 5 bases short, with 12 bases between. CDR1 is LGHNT and CDR2 is FRNRAP in the germline V gene.

The chain links TRBV6-1 to TRBJ2-7; the D call may be TRBD1 or TRBD2 (5 bases each). V lost 0 bases and J lost 9, with 18 bases in between. The CDR3 sequence is 15 residues long. The germline V gene encodes CDR1 MNHNS and CDR2 SASEGT. This CDR3 is CASSEALQGLGRQYF. CDR3 nucleotide sequence: TGTGCCAGCAGTGAAGCGCTGCAGGGCTTGGGACGGCAGTACTTC.